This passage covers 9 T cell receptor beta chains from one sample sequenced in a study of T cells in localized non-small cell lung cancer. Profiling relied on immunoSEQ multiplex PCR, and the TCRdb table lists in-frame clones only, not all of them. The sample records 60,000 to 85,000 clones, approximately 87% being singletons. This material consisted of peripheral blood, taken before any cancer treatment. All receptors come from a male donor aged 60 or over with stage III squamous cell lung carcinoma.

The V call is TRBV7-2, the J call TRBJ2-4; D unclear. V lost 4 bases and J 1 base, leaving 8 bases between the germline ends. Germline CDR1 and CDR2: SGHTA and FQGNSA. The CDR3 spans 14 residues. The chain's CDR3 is CASSYGYAKNIQYF. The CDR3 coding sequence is TGTGCCAGCAGCTACGGGTACGCCAAAAACATTCAGTACTTC.

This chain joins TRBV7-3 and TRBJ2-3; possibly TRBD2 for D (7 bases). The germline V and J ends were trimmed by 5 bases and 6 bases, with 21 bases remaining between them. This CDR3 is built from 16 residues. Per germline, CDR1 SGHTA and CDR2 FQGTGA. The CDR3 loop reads CASSLLGGGVGDTQYF. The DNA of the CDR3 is TGTGCCAGCAGCCTGCTAGGGGGAGGGGTAGGCGATACGCAGTATTTT.

CDR3 sequence (DNA): TGTGCCAGCTCACCGGAGCCGCGGAACTATGGCTACACCTTC. Amino acid sequence: CASSPEPRNYGYTF. This chain uses TRBV18 with TRBJ1-2; D remains unclear. CDR3 length equals 14 residues. Trimming removed 3 bases at V and 2 bases at J, with 10 bases between. The germline V gene encodes CDR1 KGHSH and CDR2 LQKENI.

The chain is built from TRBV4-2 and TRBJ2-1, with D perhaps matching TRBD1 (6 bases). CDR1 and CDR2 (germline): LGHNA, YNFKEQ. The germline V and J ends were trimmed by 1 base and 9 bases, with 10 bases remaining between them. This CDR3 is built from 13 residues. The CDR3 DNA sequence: TGTGCCAGCAGCCAAGGACCAGGGGTTGAGCAGTTCTTC. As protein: CASSQGPGVEQFF.

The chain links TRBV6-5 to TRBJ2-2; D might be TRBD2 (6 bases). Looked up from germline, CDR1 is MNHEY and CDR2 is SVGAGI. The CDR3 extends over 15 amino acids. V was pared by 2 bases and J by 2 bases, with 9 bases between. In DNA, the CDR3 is TGTGCCAGCAGTTACGTCGGGGGTAACACCGGGGAGCTGTTTTTT. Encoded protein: CASSYVGGNTGELFF.

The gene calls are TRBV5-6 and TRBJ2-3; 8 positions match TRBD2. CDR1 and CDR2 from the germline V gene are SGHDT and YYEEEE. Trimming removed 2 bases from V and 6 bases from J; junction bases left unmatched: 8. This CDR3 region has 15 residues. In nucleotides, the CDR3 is TGTGCCAGCAGCTTAATAGCGGGGAATGCGGATACGCAGTATTTT. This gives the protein CASSLIAGNADTQYF.

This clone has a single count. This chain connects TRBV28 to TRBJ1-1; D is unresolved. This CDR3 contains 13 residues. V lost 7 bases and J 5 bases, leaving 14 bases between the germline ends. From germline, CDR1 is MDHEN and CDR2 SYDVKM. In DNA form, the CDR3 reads TGTGCCAGCACCTCCTTCGCGTGGACTGAAGCTTTCTTT. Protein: CASTSFAWTEAFF.

This CDR3 reads CAWTLGAGNIQYF. DNA of the CDR3: TGTGCCTGGACCCTAGGGGCGGGGAACATTCAGTACTTC. This chain links TRBV30 with TRBJ2-4; possible D gene TRBD2, 6 bases. Per germline, CDR1 GTSNPN and CDR2 SVGIG (reference sequence). Trimming shortened V by 4 bases and J by 7 bases, and 14 bases separated the two germline ends. The CDR3 contains 13 residues. The full variable domain, rest sourced from reference TRBV30 and TRBJ2-4, is SQTIHQWPATLVQPVGSPLSLECTVEGTSNPNLYWYRQAAGRGLQLLFYSVGIGQISSEVPQNLSASRPQDRQFILSSKKLLLSDSGFYLCAWTLGAGNIQYFGAGTRLSVL.

In DNA, the CDR3 is TGTGCCAGCAGCTCGAAAAGGGGGGTAACTTTCTTT. Translation: CASSSKRGVTFF. This chain connects TRBV6-5 to TRBJ1-1; D perhaps matches TRBD1 (6 bases). The V gene lost 6 bases and the J gene lost 12 bases, with 17 bases spanning the gap. The CDR3 has 12 residues. The germline CDR1 and CDR2 sequences are MNHEY and SVGAGI.